These T cell receptor beta chains were read from a single sample in a study of immune evolution from preneoplasia to lung adenocarcinoma. This table comes from immunoSEQ multiplex PCR, and its TCRdb copy is limited to in-frame clones, with some not included. The table shows roughly 800 clones, with roughly 80% occurring only once. The sequenced sample consisted of FFPE atypical adenomatous hyperplasia tissue from the lung. The receptors stem from a person aged 65-85 years with lung adenocarcinoma. Both conserved end residues are part of each CDR3. D genes are given only for firm matches. Only part of the rows carry a size: once, few, many, or a class if the clone is expanded.

J	D	size	V	CDR3	DNA
TRBJ2-1	TRBD2	-	TRBV6-1	CASSDAAGGEQFF	TGTGCCAGCAGTGACGCAGCGGGAGGGGAGCAGTTCTTC
TRBJ2-3	TRBD1	few	TRBV19	CASNRGRTDTQYF	TGTGCGTCAAACAGGGGTCGCACAGATACGCAGTATTTT
TRBJ1-5	-	-	TRBV19	CASSRGLGDQPQHF	TGTGCCAGTAGTAGGGGACTCGGGGATCAGCCCCAGCATTTT
TRBJ1-1	TRBD1	-	TRBV2	CASSDRGSTEAFF	TGTGCCAGCAGTGACAGGGGGTCCACTGAAGCTTTCTTT
TRBJ1-4	TRBD1	-	TRBV27	CASSYGTDNEKLFF	TGTGCCAGCAGTTACGGGACAGACAATGAAAAACTGTTTTTT
TRBJ2-6	TRBD1	few	TRBV5-1	CASSAGQGVSGANVLTF	TGCGCCAGCAGCGCGGGACAGGGGGTCTCTGGGGCCAACGTCCTGACTTTC
TRBJ2-6	-	-	TRBV5-5	CASSLAVRGISGANVLTF	TGTGCCAGCAGCTTGGCTGTCAGGGGAATCTCTGGGGCCAACGTCCTGACTTTC
TRBJ2-1	TRBD2	once	TRBV6-1	CASSEERGGYNEQFF	TGTGCCAGCAGTGAGGAGCGGGGGGGGTACAATGAGCAGTTCTTC
TRBJ2-1	-	-	TRBV28	CASSLYQRLGPERGVRNEQFF	TGTGCCAGCAGTTTATACCAAAGACTAGGGCCCGAGAGAGGCGTAAGGAATGAGCAGTTCTTC
TRBJ2-7	-	-	TRBV7-9	CASSFPSGSGSYEQYF	TGTGCCAGCAGCTTCCCCTCAGGGAGTGGGTCCTACGAGCAGTACTTC
TRBJ2-3	-	-	TRBV5-5	CASSPPGTQSRSDTQYF	TGTGCCAGCAGCCCCCCCGGGACACAAAGTCGGTCAGATACGCAGTATTTT
TRBJ1-6	TRBD1	-	TRBV19	CASSQQGGVNSPLHF	TGTGCCAGTAGCCAACAGGGGGGTGTTAATTCACCCCTCCACTTT
TRBJ2-7	-	few	TRBV7-9	CASSTGTGEQYF	TGTGCCAGCAGCACAGGGACGGGCGAGCAGTACTTC
TRBJ1-2	-	once	TRBV7-9	CASSLGTAGNGYTF	TGTGCCAGCAGCTTAGGAACCGCTGGCAATGGCTACACCTTC
TRBJ1-1	TRBD1	-	TRBV28	CASRQTGPAFF	TGTGCCAGCAGACAGACAGGGCCCGCTTTCTTT
TRBJ2-4	-	-	TRBV30	CAWRGMENIQYF	TGTGCCTGGAGGGGGATGGAGAACATTCAGTACTTC
TRBJ1-5	-	-	TRBV7-8	CASSLEGNSNQPQHF	TGTGCCAGCAGCTTAGAAGGGAATAGCAATCAGCCCCAGCATTTT
TRBJ1-4	-	-	TRBV6-1	CASSTQGLTNEKLFF	TGTGCCAGCAGTACACAGGGTCTAACTAATGAAAAACTGTTTTTT
TRBJ1-3	TRBD1	once	TRBV30	CAWMGQAARVRDTIYF	TGTGCCTGGATGGGACAGGCGGCAAGAGTTCGGGACACCATATATTTT
TRBJ2-5	-	-	TRBV27	CASSSPSREETQYF	TGTGCCAGCAGTTCTCCCAGCAGAGAAGAGACCCAGTACTTC
TRBJ2-5	-	-	TRBV5-8	CANSRADQETQYF	TGTGCCAACAGCCGTGCAGACCAAGAGACCCAGTACTTC
TRBJ1-6	-	-	TRBV6-1	CASSEARGSPLHF	TGTGCCAGCAGTGAAGCAAGGGGTTCACCCCTCCACTTT
TRBJ2-4	TRBD2	-	TRBV28	CASSFREGGDIQYF	TGTGCCAGCAGTTTCCGGGAGGGAGGCGACATTCAGTACTTC
TRBJ2-3	TRBD2	-	TRBV4-2	CASSLQTSGGYDTQYF	TGTGCCAGCAGCCTCCAGACTAGCGGGGGGTATGATACGCAGTATTTT
TRBJ2-2	-	-	TRBV10-1	CASSEQSGGELFF	TGCGCCAGCAGTGAACAGTCGGGTGGGGAGCTGTTTTTT
TRBJ2-3	-	once	TRBV30	CAHLGKHTDTQYF	TGTGCCCACCTGGGGAAACACACAGATACGCAGTATTTT
TRBJ2-3	-	once	TRBV19	CASRGSGRKTDTQYF	TGTGCCAGTAGGGGGTCGGGGAGAAAAACAGATACGCAGTATTTT
TRBJ1-5	TRBD1	-	TRBV27	CATMTGGGGQPQHF	TGTGCCACCATGACAGGGGGGGGTGGTCAGCCCCAGCATTTT
TRBJ1-1	-	-	TRBV28	CASTPLRGTIWDTEAFF	TGTGCCAGCACCCCCCTAAGGGGAACTATCTGGGACACTGAAGCTTTCTTT
TRBJ1-5	TRBD1	-	TRBV15	CATSRDPAGQGLVQPQHF	TGTGCCACCAGCAGAGATCCTGCAGGACAGGGGTTAGTTCAGCCCCAGCATTTT
TRBJ1-4	-	once	TRBV19	CASSMWATNEKLFF	TGTGCCAGTAGTATGTGGGCGACTAATGAAAAACTGTTTTTT